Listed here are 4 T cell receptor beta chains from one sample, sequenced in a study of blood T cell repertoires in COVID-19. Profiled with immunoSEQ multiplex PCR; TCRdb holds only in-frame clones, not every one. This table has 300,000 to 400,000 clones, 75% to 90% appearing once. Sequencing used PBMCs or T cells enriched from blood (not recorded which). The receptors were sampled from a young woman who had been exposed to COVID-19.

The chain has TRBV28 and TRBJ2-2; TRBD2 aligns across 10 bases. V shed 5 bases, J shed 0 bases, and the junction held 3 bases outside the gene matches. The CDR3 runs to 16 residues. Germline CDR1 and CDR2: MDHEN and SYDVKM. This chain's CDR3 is CASSLGLASNTGELFF. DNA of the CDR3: TGTGCCAGCAGTCTGGGACTAGCGTCGAACACCGGGGAGCTGTTTTTT.

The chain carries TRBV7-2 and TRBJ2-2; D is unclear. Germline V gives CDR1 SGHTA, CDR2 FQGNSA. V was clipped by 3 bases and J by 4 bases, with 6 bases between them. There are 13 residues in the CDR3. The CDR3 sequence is CASSFQLTGELFF. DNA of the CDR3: TGTGCCAGCAGCTTCCAACTCACCGGGGAGCTGTTTTTT. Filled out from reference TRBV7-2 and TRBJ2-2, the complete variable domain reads GAGVSQSPSNKVTEKGKDVELRCDPISGHTALYWYRQSLGQGLEFLIYFQGNSAPDKSGLPSDRFSAERTGGSVSTLTIQRTQQEDSAVYLCASSFQLTGELFFGEGSRLTVL.

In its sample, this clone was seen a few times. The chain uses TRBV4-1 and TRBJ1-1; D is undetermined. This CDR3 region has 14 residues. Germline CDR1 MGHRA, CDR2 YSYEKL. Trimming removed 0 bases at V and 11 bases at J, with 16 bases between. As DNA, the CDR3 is TGCGCCAGCAGCCAAGATAGGACCCTGGAGGAGGCTTTCTTT. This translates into CASSQDRTLEEAFF.

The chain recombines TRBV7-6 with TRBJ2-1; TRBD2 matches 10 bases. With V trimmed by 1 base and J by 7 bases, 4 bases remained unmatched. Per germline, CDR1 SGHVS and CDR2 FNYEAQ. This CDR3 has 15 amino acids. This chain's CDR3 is CASSLVVAGGNEQFF. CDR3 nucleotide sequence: TGTGCCAGCAGCTTAGTTGTAGCGGGAGGAAATGAGCAGTTCTTC.